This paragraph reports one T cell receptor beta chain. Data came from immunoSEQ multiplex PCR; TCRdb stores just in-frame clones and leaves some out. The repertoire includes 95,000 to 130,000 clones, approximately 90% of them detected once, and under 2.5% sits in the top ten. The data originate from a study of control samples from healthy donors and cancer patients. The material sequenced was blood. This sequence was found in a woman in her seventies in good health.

CDR3 DNA sequence: TGTGCCAGCAGCGCGGGACAGGGGGCGACCCAGTACTTC. This sequence encodes CASSAGQGATQYF. This rearrangement joins TRBV12-3 or TRBV12-4 to TRBJ2-5, with 12 bases fitting TRBD1. This CDR3 has 13 amino acids. V trimming: 6 bases; J trimming: 7 bases; junction bases outside the gene matches: 3.